Below are 27 T cell receptor beta chains sequenced from a single sample in a study of cytomegalovirus exposure and HLA in healthy donors. Amplification used 60 Vbeta primers and 13 Jbeta primers. Using immunoSEQ multiplex PCR, the repertoire was profiled, and TCRdb retains in-frame clones only, with some absent. The sample yields about 94,000 clones, approximately 78% seen once. Sequenced: PBMCs. The receptors stem from a woman aged 60 to 75 in good health and CMV-seronegative.

V and J are TRBV2 and TRBJ1-1; D is ambiguous. Trimming took 7 bases from V and 0 from J, leaving 9 bases between them. This CDR3 comprises 13 residues. Germline assignment: CDR1 SNHLY and CDR2 FYNNEI. CDR3 sequence (DNA): TGTGCCAGCACTTTGCAGTTGAACACTGAAGCTTTCTTT. Translated, it gives CASTLQLNTEAFF.

The rearrangement uses TRBV7-2 and TRBJ2-1, with D perhaps TRBD2 (7 bases). The CDR3 has 16 amino acids. CDR1 SGHTA and CDR2 FQGNSA come from the germline V gene. V gave up 5 bases and J gave up 6 bases, with 20 bases separating them. The CDR3 DNA follows: TGTGCCAGCAGCCGTCAGTGGGGGGGGGCCGTCAATGAGCAGTTCTTC. It translates to CASSRQWGGAVNEQFF.

In this sample, this clone turned up a few times. The chain carries TRBV19 and TRBJ1-5, with D perhaps TRBD1 (6 bases). CDR1 is LNHDA, CDR2 SQIVND, per germline (reference sequence). CDR3 length equals 16 residues. Trimming left V 0 bases short and J 6 bases short, with 15 bases between. CDR3 amino acids: CASSIETGLSGQPQHF. The CDR3 coding sequence is TGTGCCAGTAGTATAGAAACAGGGTTGTCGGGTCAGCCCCAGCATTTT.

The V call is TRBV7-9, the J call TRBJ1-3; unclear D gene. This CDR3 comprises 12 residues. The germline V and J ends were trimmed by 1 base and 6 bases, with 4 bases remaining between them. Germline-derived CDR1 and CDR2 are SEHNR and FQNEAQ (reference sequence). This CDR3 reads CASSLGQNTIYF. The CDR3 region has the DNA TGTGCCAGCAGCTTAGGTCAAAACACCATATATTTT.

The chain is built from TRBV7-9 and TRBJ1-2; D gene unclear. V was trimmed by 6 bases and J by 0 bases, leaving 11 bases between them. Germline V lookup: CDR1 SEHNR, CDR2 FQNEAQ (reference sequence). The CDR3 extends over 14 amino acids. The DNA for the CDR3 is TGTGCCAGCAGATTGCCGGGAGCTAACTATGGCTACACCTTC. Translated, it gives CASRLPGANYGYTF.

The CDR3 DNA sequence: TGTGCCAGCAGCTTGGGGGATTGGACAGGGGAAGGCTACACCTTC. Translation gives CASSLGDWTGEGYTF. The rearrangement uses TRBV5-6 and TRBJ1-2, with 9 nucleotides matching TRBD1. CDR1 and CDR2 (germline): SGHDT, YYEEEE. This CDR3 contains 15 residues. J was trimmed by 8 bases and V by 0 bases; bases with no gene match: 8.

V usage is TRBV7-9 and J usage is TRBJ2-1; 7 bases map to TRBD2. The CDR3 covers 14 residues. Trimming cost V 4 bases and J 2 bases; bases outside gene matches: 2. The V gene's germline CDR1 is SEHNR and CDR2 FQNEAQ (reference sequence). CDR3 sequence: CASSSGLPYNEQFF. Here the CDR3 DNA reads TGTGCCAGCAGCTCGGGACTACCCTACAATGAGCAGTTCTTC. The complete variable domain, with remaining parts taken from reference TRBV7-9 and TRBJ2-1, reads DTGVSQNPRHKITKRGQNVTFRCDPISEHNRLYWYRQTLGQGPEFLTYFQNEAQLEKSRLLSDRFSAERPKGSFSTLEIQRTEQGDSAMYLCASSSGLPYNEQFFGPGTRLTVL.

This rearrangement joins TRBV5-1 to TRBJ2-1, with 11 bases lining up with TRBD2. The length of the CDR3 is 15 residues. Trimming took 1 base from V and 15 from J; bases not matched to a gene: 12. Germline V gene sequence: CDR1 SGHRS, CDR2 YFSETQ. The CDR3 DNA reads TGCGCCAGCAGCTTGAATCTAGCGGGAGGAGGGGTCGGGTTCTTC. Translation: CASSLNLAGGGVGFF.

In its sample, this clone was seen once. CDR3: CASSPRTNAGNNEQFF. As DNA, the CDR3 is TGTGCCAGCAGCCCCCGGACTAACGCTGGGAACAATGAGCAGTTCTTC. This sequence joins TRBV7-7 and TRBJ2-1; maybe TRBD2 (6 bases). The V end lost 5 bases, the J end lost 5 bases, and 19 bases lay between the germline ends. This CDR3 spans 16 amino acids. In germline, CDR1 is SSHAT, CDR2 FNYEAQ (reference sequence).

The V and J genes are TRBV27 and TRBJ2-2; possible D gene TRBD2, 5 bases. With 0 bases removed from V and 1 base from J, the gap between germline ends came to 9 bases. Germline V CDR1 and CDR2: MNHEY, SMNVEV (reference sequence). The CDR3 consists of 16 residues. CDR3 in DNA: TGTGCCAGCAGTTTATCCTTGGCGGGGAACACCGGGGAGCTGTTTTTT. Translation: CASSLSLAGNTGELFF.

J is TRBJ2-3 and V is TRBV30, with 7 bases matching TRBD2. Germline V CDR1 and CDR2: GTSNPN, SVGIG (reference sequence). CDR3 length equals 15 residues. The junction had 7 bases not matched to a gene; V was cut back by 2 bases and J by 2 bases. CDR3 loop: CAWSPGAGYTDTQYF. The DNA for the CDR3 is TGTGCCTGGAGTCCGGGAGCGGGGTACACAGATACGCAGTATTTT.

The chain joins TRBV4-3 to TRBJ1-2; the match to TRBD1 covers 10 bases. The CDR3 spans 15 residues. The germline gives CDR1 LGHNA, CDR2 YSLEER. The J segment lost 8 bases and the V segment lost 1 base, leaving 7 bases of the junction unmatched. Here the CDR3 DNA reads TGCGCCAGCAGCCAAGTCGGGACAGGGGAAAGAGGCTACACCTTC. It is translated as CASSQVGTGERGYTF.

In nucleotides, the CDR3 is TGTGCCAGCAGTGAAATCCACCCCGCTAGCGGGGGCGCGAACACCGGGGAGCTGTTTTTT. Protein sequence: CASSEIHPASGGANTGELFF. The rearrangement joins TRBV2 to TRBJ2-2; 10 positions agree with TRBD2. The CDR3 is 20 residues long. Germline V CDR1 and CDR2: SNHLY, FYNNEI. V lost 2 bases and J lost 0; bases outside the gene matches: 12.

CDR3 region: CASWRAGASPLHF. The CDR3 DNA is TGTGCCAGCTGGAGAGCAGGGGCATCTCCCCTCCACTTT. V and J are TRBV6-5 and TRBJ1-6; D may be TRBD1 (6 bases). The CDR3 covers 13 residues. Deletions cut 8 bases from V and 13 bases from J, with 18 bases between. The germline V gene encodes CDR1 MNHEY and CDR2 SVGAGI.

The V call is TRBV7-8, the J call TRBJ1-1; tentatively, D is TRBD1 (5 bases). The CDR3 sequence is 14 residues long. Trimming removed 5 bases at V and 1 base at J, with 11 bases between. The V gene's germline CDR1 is SGHVS and CDR2 FQNEAQ. In DNA form, the CDR3 reads TGTGCCAGCAGCCCGGACACGTGGAACACTGAAGCTTTCTTT. This encodes CASSPDTWNTEAFF.

This clone was picked up a small number of times. For the CDR3, the DNA is TGTGCCAGTAAGGCAGGCCGGGATCAGTTCTTC. This codes for CASKAGRDQFF. V gene TRBV19 combines with J gene TRBJ2-1, with D possibly being TRBD2 (5 bases). This CDR3 region has 11 residues. Germline V gene sequence: CDR1 LNHDA, CDR2 SQIVND (reference sequence). Trimming removed 7 bases at V and 13 bases at J, with 14 bases between.

This chain connects TRBV13 to TRBJ1-2; D is possibly TRBD1 (6 bases). Trimming cost V 2 bases and J 8 bases, with 15 bases left between them. The germline V gene has CDR1 PRHDT and CDR2 FYEKMQ (reference sequence). CDR3 length equals 14 residues. CDR3 protein: CASSLNRDVGGYTF. CDR3 in DNA: TGTGCCAGCAGCTTAAACAGGGACGTAGGAGGCTACACCTTC.

The J gene is TRBJ2-7, the V gene TRBV5-6, with D perhaps TRBD2 (5 bases). Germline V lookup: CDR1 SGHDT, CDR2 YYEEEE. The V and J ends lost 2 bases and 5 bases respectively, with 14 bases between them. This CDR3 is 14 amino acids long. The CDR3 is CASSLKGVIDEQYF. In DNA, the CDR3 is TGTGCCAGCAGCTTAAAGGGAGTAATCGACGAGCAGTACTTC. Supplemented by reference TRBV5-6 and TRBJ2-7, the full variable domain reads DAGVTQSPTHLIKTRGQQVTLRCSPKSGHDTVSWYQQALGQGPQFIFQYYEEEERQRGNFPDRFSGHQFPNYSSELNVNALLLGDSALYLCASSLKGVIDEQYFGPGTRLTVT.

V usage is TRBV6-6 and J usage is TRBJ1-4; D not resolved. Trimming removed 3 bases at V and 8 bases at J, with 10 bases between. Per germline, CDR1 MNHNY and CDR2 SVGAGI (reference sequence). The CDR3 loop spans 13 amino acids. CDR3 loop: CASSYQAGEKLFF. The CDR3 DNA reads TGTGCCAGCAGTTATCAGGCGGGGGAAAAACTGTTTTTT.

The chain carries TRBV28 and TRBJ2-1; 7 bases agree with TRBD2. The CDR3 runs 15 residues. With 2 bases clipped from V and 2 bases from J, the junction kept 3 bases outside the gene matches. The V gene's germline CDR1 is MDHEN and CDR2 SYDVKM. The CDR3 DNA is TGTGCCAGCAGTTTAGGGGGAGGGACCTACAATGAGCAGTTCTTC. Translated, it gives CASSLGGGTYNEQFF.

Only a few counts were recorded for this clone. V gene TRBV4-3 combines with J gene TRBJ1-4; weak D call: TRBD1 (5 bases). This CDR3 has 15 residues. Germline V gene lookup returns CDR1 LGHNA and CDR2 YSLEER. V lost 1 base and J 5 bases, leaving 11 bases between the germline ends. CDR3 loop: CASSQGLGPNEKLFF. The CDR3 DNA follows: TGCGCCAGCAGCCAAGGGCTGGGGCCCAATGAAAAACTGTTTTTT.

The rearrangement uses TRBV7-2 and TRBJ1-3; D is unclear. This CDR3 has 15 amino acids. With 1 base removed from V and 0 bases from J, the gap between germline ends came to 7 bases. Germline V gene lookup returns CDR1 SGHTA and CDR2 FQGNSA. The CDR3 sequence is CASSLGANSGNTIYF. The CDR3 DNA reads as TGTGCCAGCAGCTTAGGAGCAAACTCTGGAAACACCATATATTTT.

This clone occurred a few times. The V call is TRBV5-1, the J call TRBJ2-1, with 10 nucleotides matching TRBD1. With 4 bases clipped from V and 6 bases from J, the junction kept 13 bases outside the gene matches. Germline CDR1 is SGHRS and CDR2 is YFSETQ. This CDR3 region has 17 residues. As DNA, the CDR3 is TGCGCCAGCAGCAGGGGAACCGGACAGGGGGTCGGCAATGAGCAGTTCTTC. This sequence encodes CASSRGTGQGVGNEQFF. Complete variable domain (other parts from reference TRBV5-1 and TRBJ2-1): KAGVTQTPRYLIKTRGQQVTLSCSPISGHRSVSWYQQTPGQGLQFLFEYFSETQRNKGNFPGRFSGRQFSNSRSEMNVSTLELGDSALYLCASSRGTGQGVGNEQFFGPGTRLTVL.

V usage is TRBV4-3 and J usage is TRBJ1-3, with 9 bases aligning to TRBD1. The V segment lost 3 bases and the J segment 2 bases; nucleotides outside the gene matches: 2. Germline V gives CDR1 LGHNA, CDR2 YSLEER. The CDR3 spans 15 residues. The CDR3 is CASSQGQGPGNTIYF. CDR3 nucleotides: TGCGCCAGCAGCCAGGGACAGGGCCCTGGAAACACCATATATTTT.

This chain joins TRBV6-5 and TRBJ2-1, with 7 bases identical to TRBD1. The CDR3 spans 16 residues. Per the germline V gene, CDR1 is MNHEY and CDR2 is SVGAGI. Germline trimming cut 0 bases from V and 2 bases from J; bases unmatched to any gene: 4. The CDR3 sequence: CASSYSRGGAYNEQFF. CDR3 nucleotides: TGTGCCAGCAGTTACTCGAGAGGGGGCGCCTACAATGAGCAGTTCTTC.

The rearrangement joins TRBV5-1 to TRBJ1-4; 7 bases agree with TRBD1. CDR3 size: 15 residues. Germline lookup yields CDR1 SGHRS and CDR2 YFSETQ. With 5 bases clipped from V and 7 bases from J, the junction kept 11 bases outside the gene matches. CDR3 coding DNA: TGCGCCAGCAGAACAACAGGGGCTGAGGGTGAAAAACTGTTTTTT. Amino acid sequence: CASRTTGAEGEKLFF.

The rearrangement links TRBV5-1 to TRBJ1-6; 10 nucleotides align to TRBD1. Germline assignment: CDR1 SGHRS and CDR2 YFSETQ. Trimming took 9 bases from V and 10 from J; bases not matched to a gene: 10. The CDR3 contains 14 residues. CDR3 amino acids: CATSSTGGSSPLHF. The CDR3 DNA reads TGCGCCACCTCTTCGACAGGGGGCAGCTCACCCCTCCACTTT.